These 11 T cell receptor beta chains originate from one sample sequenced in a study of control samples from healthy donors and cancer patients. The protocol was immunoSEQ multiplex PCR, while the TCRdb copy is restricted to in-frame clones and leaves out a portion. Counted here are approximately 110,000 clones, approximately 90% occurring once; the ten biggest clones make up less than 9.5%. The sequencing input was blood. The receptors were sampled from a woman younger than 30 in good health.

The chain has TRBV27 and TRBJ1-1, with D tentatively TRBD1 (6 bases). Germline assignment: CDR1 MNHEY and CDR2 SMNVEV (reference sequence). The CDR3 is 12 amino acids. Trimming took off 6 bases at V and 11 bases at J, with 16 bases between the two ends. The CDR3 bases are TGTGCCAGCAGCCCTTTACAGGGTAGGGCTTTCTTT. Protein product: CASSPLQGRAFF.

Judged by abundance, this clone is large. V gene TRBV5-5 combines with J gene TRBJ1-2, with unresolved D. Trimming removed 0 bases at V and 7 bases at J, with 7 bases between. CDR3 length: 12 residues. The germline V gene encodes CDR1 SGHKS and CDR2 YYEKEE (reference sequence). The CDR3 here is CASSLAEGGYTF. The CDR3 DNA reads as TGTGCCAGCAGCTTGGCCGAGGGTGGCTACACCTTC.

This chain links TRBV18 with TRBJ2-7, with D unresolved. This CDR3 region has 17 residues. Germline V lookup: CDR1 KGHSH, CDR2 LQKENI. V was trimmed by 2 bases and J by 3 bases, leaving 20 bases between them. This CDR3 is CASSPAPSDHPLYEQYF. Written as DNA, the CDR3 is TGTGCCAGCTCACCAGCCCCGTCGGACCATCCCCTCTACGAGCAGTACTTC.

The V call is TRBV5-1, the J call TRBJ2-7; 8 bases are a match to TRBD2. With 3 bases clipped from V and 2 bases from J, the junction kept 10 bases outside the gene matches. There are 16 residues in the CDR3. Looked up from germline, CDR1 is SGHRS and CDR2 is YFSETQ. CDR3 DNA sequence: TGCGCCAGCAGCTGGACTCTGGCGGGGGGTGCCTACGAGCAGTACTTC. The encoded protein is CASSWTLAGGAYEQYF.

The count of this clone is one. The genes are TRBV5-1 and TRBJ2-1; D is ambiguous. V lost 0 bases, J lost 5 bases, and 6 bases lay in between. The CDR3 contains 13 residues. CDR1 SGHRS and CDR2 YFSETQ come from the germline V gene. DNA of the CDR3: TGCGCCAGCAGCTTGGCCTACCACAATGAGCAGTTCTTC. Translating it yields CASSLAYHNEQFF.

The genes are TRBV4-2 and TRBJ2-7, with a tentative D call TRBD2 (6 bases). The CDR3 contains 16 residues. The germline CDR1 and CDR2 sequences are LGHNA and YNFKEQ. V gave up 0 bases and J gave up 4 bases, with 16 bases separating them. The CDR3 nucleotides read TGTGCCAGCAGCCAAGAGTTGATGGCTAGCGTTTACGAGCAGTACTTC. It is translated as CASSQELMASVYEQYF.

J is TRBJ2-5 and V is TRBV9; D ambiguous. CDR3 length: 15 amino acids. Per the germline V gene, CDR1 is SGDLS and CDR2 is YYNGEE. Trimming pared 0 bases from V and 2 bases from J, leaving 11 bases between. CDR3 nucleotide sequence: TGTGCCAGCAGCGTAGGCCCTACAACACAAGAGACCCAGTACTTC. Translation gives CASSVGPTTQETQYF.

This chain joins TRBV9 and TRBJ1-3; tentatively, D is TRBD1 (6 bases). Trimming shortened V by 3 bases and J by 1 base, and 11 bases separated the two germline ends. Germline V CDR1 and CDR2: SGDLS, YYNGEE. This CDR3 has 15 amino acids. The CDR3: CASSANRVSGNTIYF. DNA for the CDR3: TGTGCCAGCAGCGCCAACAGGGTTTCTGGAAACACCATATATTTT.

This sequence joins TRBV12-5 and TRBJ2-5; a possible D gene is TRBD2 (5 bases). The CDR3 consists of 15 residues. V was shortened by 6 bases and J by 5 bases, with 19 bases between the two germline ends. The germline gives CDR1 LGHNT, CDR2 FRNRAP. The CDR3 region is CASGPGLSGMETQYF. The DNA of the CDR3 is TGTGCTAGTGGCCCCGGACTGAGTGGAATGGAGACCCAGTACTTC.

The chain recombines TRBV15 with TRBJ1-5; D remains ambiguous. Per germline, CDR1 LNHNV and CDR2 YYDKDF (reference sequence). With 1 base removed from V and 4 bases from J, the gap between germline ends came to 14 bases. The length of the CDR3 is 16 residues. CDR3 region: CATSRATSVGNQPQHF. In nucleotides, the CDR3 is TGTGCCACCAGCAGAGCAACTTCGGTCGGGAATCAGCCCCAGCATTTT.

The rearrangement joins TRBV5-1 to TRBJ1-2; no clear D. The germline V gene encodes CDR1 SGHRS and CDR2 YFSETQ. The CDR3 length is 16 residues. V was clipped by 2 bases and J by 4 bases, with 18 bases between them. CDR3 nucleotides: TGCGCCAGCAGCTTAGCCGGGCCCCCAATTTTCTATGGCTACACCTTC. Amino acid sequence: CASSLAGPPIFYGYTF.